This T cell receptor (beta chain) stems from a study of early T cells in non-severe SARS-CoV-2 infection. About the study: Bulk RNA from unsorted whole blood was sequenced; chains were unpaired. Study findings and constraints: VDJdb matches were skewed toward anti-spike CD8 T cell responses.

The TCR library protocol attached unique molecular identifiers to the individual cDNA molecules. MiXCR, applied by TCRdb to the 5' RACE reads, yields one record per CDR3 protein. In the table there are about 49,000 distinct CDR3 sequences, approximately 12% of which are singletons. The V end was cut by 3 bases, the J end by 3 bases, with 9 bases between. CDR1 and CDR2 from the germline V gene are SNHLY and FYNNEI. The CDR3 covers 15 residues. Ten or more counts support this clonotype. Antigen: not known. V gene TRBV2 combines with J gene TRBJ1-6, with D uncertain. Source material: whole blood. This sequence was found in an adult who was a healthcare worker with PCR-confirmed SARS-CoV-2 infection or an uninfected control (not recorded which). The CDR3: CASSETISYNSPLHF. As DNA, the CDR3 is TGTGCCAGCAGTGAGACCATTAGCTATAATTCACCCCTCCACTTT.